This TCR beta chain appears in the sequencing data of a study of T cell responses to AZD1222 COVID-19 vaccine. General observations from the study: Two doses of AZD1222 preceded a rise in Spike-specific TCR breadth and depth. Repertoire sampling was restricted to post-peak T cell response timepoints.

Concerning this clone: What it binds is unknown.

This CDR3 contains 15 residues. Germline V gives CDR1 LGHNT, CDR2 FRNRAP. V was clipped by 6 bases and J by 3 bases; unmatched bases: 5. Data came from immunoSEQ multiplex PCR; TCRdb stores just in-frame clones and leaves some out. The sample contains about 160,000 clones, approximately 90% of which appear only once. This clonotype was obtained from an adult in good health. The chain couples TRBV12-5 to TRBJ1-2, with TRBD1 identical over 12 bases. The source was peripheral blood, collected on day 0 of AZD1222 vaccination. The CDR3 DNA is TGTGCTAGTGGGCGGGACAGGGGGCGCGACTATGGCTACACCTTC. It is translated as CASGRDRGRDYGYTF.